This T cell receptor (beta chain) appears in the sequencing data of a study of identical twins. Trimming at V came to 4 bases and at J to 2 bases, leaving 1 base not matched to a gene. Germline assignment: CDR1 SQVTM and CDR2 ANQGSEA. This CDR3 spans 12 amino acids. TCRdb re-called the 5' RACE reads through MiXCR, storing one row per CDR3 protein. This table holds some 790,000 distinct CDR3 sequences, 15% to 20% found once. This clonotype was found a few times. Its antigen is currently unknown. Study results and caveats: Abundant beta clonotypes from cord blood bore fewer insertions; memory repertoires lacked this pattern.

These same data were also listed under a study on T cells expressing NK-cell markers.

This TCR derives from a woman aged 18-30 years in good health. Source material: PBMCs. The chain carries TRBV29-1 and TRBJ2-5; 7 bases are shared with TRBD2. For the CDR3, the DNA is TGCAGCGTTGGGACTAGGCAAGAGACCCAGTACTTC. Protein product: CSVGTRQETQYF.